One sample yielded the 22 T cell receptor beta chains listed below, sequenced in a study of T cells in Graves' hyperthyroidism and ophthalmopathy. Template material for amplifying TCR beta CDR3 regions consisted of RNA transcripts. With the HTBI primer set, the TCR CDR3 went through a first round of RT-PCR. One entry per CDR3 protein, called by TCRdb with MiXCR from the multiplex PCR reads. The table records tens of thousands of distinct CDR3 sequences, approximately 52% of them present only once. The specimen sequenced was blood. The receptors come from a woman between 40 and 55 years old with Graves' ophthalmopathy.

The chain couples TRBV12-3 or TRBV12-4 to TRBJ1-2; weak D call: TRBD1 (5 bases). Trimming cost V 3 bases and J 6 bases, with 11 bases left between them. The CDR3 runs 13 residues. The CDR3 protein is CASSFRTSHGYTF. The CDR3 bases are TGTGCCAGCAGTTTTCGGACATCCCATGGCTACACCTTC.

This rearrangement joins TRBV10-3 to TRBJ2-3, with 7 bases fitting TRBD2. J gave up 6 bases and V 5 bases, and 11 bases lay outside the gene matches. Per the germline V gene, CDR1 is ENHRY and CDR2 is SYGVKD. The length of the CDR3 is 15 residues. Here the CDR3 DNA reads TGTGCCATCAGTCTCACTAGAGGGAGGGTCGATACGCAGTATTTT. Residues: CAISLTRGRVDTQYF.

This clonotype is labeled medium-sized (0.01 to 0.1%). The chain employs TRBV9 and TRBJ1-5; D is ambiguous. Germline V gene lookup returns CDR1 SGDLS and CDR2 YYNGEE. The CDR3 has 14 residues. Trimming cost V 0 bases and J 2 bases, with 6 bases left between them. The chain's CDR3 is CASSVDGGNQPQHF. For the CDR3, the DNA is TGTGCCAGCAGCGTAGACGGAGGCAATCAGCCCCAGCATTTT. Based on the CDR3 plus reference TRBV9 and TRBJ1-5, the full variable domain is DSGVTQTPKHLITATGQRVTLRCSPRSGDLSVYWYQQSLDQGLQFLIQYYNGEERAKGNILERFSAQQFPDLHSELNLSSLELGDSALYFCASSVDGGNQPQHFGDGTRLSIL.

V and J are TRBV2 and TRBJ2-5; D possibly corresponds to TRBD2 (7 bases). Trimming pared 9 bases from V and 2 bases from J, leaving 13 bases between. This CDR3 has 13 amino acids. Germline values: CDR1 SNHLY, CDR2 FYNNEI. The CDR3 region has the DNA TGTGCCAGTCTGGGGGGGCGACAAGAGACCCAGTACTTC. Translation gives CASLGGRQETQYF.

V is TRBV24-1 and J is TRBJ1-1, with 10 bases that match TRBD1. Germline V lookup: CDR1 KGHDR, CDR2 SFDVKD. The CDR3 contains 13 residues. The ends lost 1 base at V and 11 bases at J; junction bases unmatched: 3. CDR3 sequence reads: CATSDFQGQGAFF. For the CDR3, the DNA is TGTGCCACCAGTGATTTTCAGGGACAGGGGGCTTTCTTT.

Details on this clonotype: Its ends do not fully match the called genes, so a read error is possible. This chain links TRBV5-1 with TRBJ1-1; 8 nucleotides agree with TRBD1. The CDR3 has 18 amino acids. Germline assignment: CDR1 SGHRS and CDR2 YFSETQ. CDR3 sequence (DNA): TGCGCCAGCAGCCCACGACTAGCGGACAGGGTCATACACACGGAAGCTTTCTTT. Translated: CASSPRLADRVIHTEAFF.

This clonotype showed up many times. The chain links TRBV4-2 to TRBJ2-7, with TRBD2 matching 10 bases. With V trimmed by 2 bases and J by 3 bases, 7 bases remained unmatched. The germline V gene has CDR1 LGHNA and CDR2 YNFKEQ. The CDR3 has 16 amino acids. CDR3 bases: TGTGCCAGCAGCCAAACCCCTAGCGGGAGCCTCTACGAGCAGTACTTC. Its protein product is CASSQTPSGSLYEQYF.

This clonotype was seen many times. The rearrangement joins TRBV5-6 to TRBJ2-7, with 7 nucleotides matching TRBD2. This CDR3 region has 13 residues. Trimming at V came to 4 bases and at J to 6 bases, leaving 7 bases not matched to a gene. Germline V gene lookup returns CDR1 SGHDT and CDR2 YYEEEE. The CDR3 DNA reads TGTGCCAGCAGCACCGGACTAGTTGGCGAGCAGTACTTC. It is translated as CASSTGLVGEQYF.

This clonotype has ten or more counts. V is TRBV19 and J is TRBJ2-3, with 9 bases identical to TRBD2. Germline V gene lookup returns CDR1 LNHDA and CDR2 SQIVND (reference sequence). The J segment lost 3 bases and the V segment lost 3 bases, leaving 7 bases of the junction unmatched. The CDR3 is 16 residues long. The CDR3 sequence: CASSIAASGKTDTQYF. CDR3 sequence (DNA): TGTGCCAGTAGTATTGCGGCTAGCGGGAAGACAGATACGCAGTATTTT.

This clonotype has more than one count but fewer than ten. The chain employs TRBV30 and TRBJ2-7; TRBD2 matches 13 bases. The CDR3 extends over 13 amino acids. Germline assignment: CDR1 GTSNPN and CDR2 SVGIG (reference sequence). The V segment lost 1 base and the J segment 6 bases; nucleotides outside the gene matches: 0. The CDR3 nucleotides are TGTGCCTGGAGTGGACTAGCGGGAGGCGAGCAGTACTTC. Its protein product is CAWSGLAGGEQYF.

The table lists this clonotype with many counts. This chain uses TRBV7-9 with TRBJ2-7, with D perhaps TRBD1 (5 bases). The CDR3 is made up of 15 amino acids. Germline CDR1 and CDR2: SEHNR and FQNEAQ (reference sequence). The ends were cut back, 5 bases at V and 2 bases at J, with 16 bases in the middle. This chain's CDR3 is CASSKSGIPPYEQYF. The CDR3 DNA reads TGTGCCAGCAGCAAATCAGGGATTCCCCCCTACGAGCAGTACTTC.

The chain links TRBV19 to TRBJ2-1, with TRBD2 matching over 9 bases. The CDR3 consists of 13 residues. Trimming removed 5 bases from V and 5 bases from J; junction bases left unmatched: 1. From germline, CDR1 is LNHDA and CDR2 SQIVND (reference sequence). The CDR3 nucleotides read TGTGCCAGTAGTGCTAGCGGGGACAATGAGCAGTTCTTC. Its translation: CASSASGDNEQFF.

This clonotype was counted ten times or more. This chain joins TRBV6-6 and TRBJ2-5, with a tentative D call TRBD2 (6 bases). Germline V CDR1 and CDR2: MNHNY, SVGAGI (reference sequence). Trimming shortened V by 9 bases and J by 5 bases, and 19 bases separated the two germline ends. CDR3 length: 14 residues. In DNA, the CDR3 is TGTGCCAGTAGAACCGGTAGGGAGGTGGAGACCCAGTACTTC. Amino acids: CASRTGREVETQYF.

CDR3 sequence (DNA): TGCGCCAGCAGTGAGGGCAGTTTATATGAAGCTTTCTTT. This gives the protein CASSEGSLYEAFF. The chain combines TRBV10-2 with TRBJ1-1; D gene uncertain. Germline loops: CDR1 WSHSY, CDR2 SAAADI. V was pared by 2 bases and J by 7 bases, with 11 bases between. CDR3 length: 13 amino acids.

V and J are TRBV5-5 and TRBJ2-2; D gene uncertain. Trimming took 0 bases from V and 6 from J, leaving 6 bases between them. CDR3 length equals 13 residues. Per germline, CDR1 SGHKS and CDR2 YYEKEE (reference sequence). The CDR3 DNA follows: TGTGCCAGCAGCTTGGCACAGCCCGGGGAGCTGTTTTTT. Residues: CASSLAQPGELFF.

V is TRBV20-1 and J is TRBJ2-2; D is possibly TRBD1 (6 bases). CDR1 is DFQATT and CDR2 is SNEGSKA in the germline V gene (reference sequence). The CDR3 is made up of 12 amino acids. V lost 3 bases and J lost 8, with 10 bases in between. As DNA, the CDR3 is TGCAGTGCTAGCTCCGGGACAGGGGAGCTGTTTTTT. Residues: CSASSGTGELFF.

Many counts were recorded for this clonotype. The chain carries TRBV12-3 or TRBV12-4 and TRBJ1-5; TRBD1 is a possible D gene (6 bases). Trimming pared 5 bases from V and 5 bases from J, leaving 13 bases between. The CDR3 runs to 14 residues. DNA for the CDR3: TGTGCCAGCAGTAAACAGGGCATTGATCAGCCCCAGCATTTT. As protein: CASSKQGIDQPQHF.

The genes are TRBV7-2 and TRBJ1-2; TRBD1 might be the D (5 bases). Germline V gives CDR1 SGHTA, CDR2 FQGNSA. Trimming cost V 2 bases and J 2 bases, with 9 bases left between them. This CDR3 has 14 residues. CDR3 in DNA: TGTGCCAGCAGCTTATATCGGGGGAACTATGGCTACACCTTC. It yields the protein CASSLYRGNYGYTF.

The chain links TRBV11-3 to TRBJ1-4; D is ambiguous. The germline V gene encodes CDR1 SGHNT and CDR2 YENEEA. The CDR3 consists of 16 residues. V was clipped by 3 bases and J by 8 bases, with 19 bases between them. The CDR3, as DNA: TGTGCCAGCAGCTTGAAGGTGACGGGTCAGAGGGAAAAACTGTTTTTT. Translating it yields CASSLKVTGQREKLFF.

This clonotype was seen a single time. The chain combines TRBV6-6 with TRBJ1-1; 12 nucleotides match TRBD1. Germline CDR1 MNHNY, CDR2 SVGAGI (reference sequence). Germline trimming cut 5 bases from V and 7 bases from J; bases unmatched to any gene: 11. CDR3 length: 16 amino acids. The CDR3 region has the DNA TGTGCCAGCAGTCGAGCGGGACAGGGGGCTCAGAATGAAGCTTTCTTT. Its translation: CASSRAGQGAQNEAFF.

The chain combines TRBV29-1 with TRBJ2-3, with 11 bases matching TRBD2. This CDR3 has 14 amino acids. Germline V gene data show CDR1 as SQVTM and CDR2 as ANQGSEA. J was trimmed by 4 bases and V by 6 bases; bases with no gene match: 6. Written as DNA, the CDR3 is TGCAGCGTCGAGACTAGCGGGGTTGCAGATACGCAGTATTTT. It translates to CSVETSGVADTQYF.

This chain uses TRBV9 with TRBJ2-1, with TRBD2 matching over 14 bases. The CDR3 has 17 residues. Germline-derived CDR1 and CDR2 are SGDLS and YYNGEE. Trimming removed 5 bases from V and 8 bases from J; junction bases left unmatched: 12. CDR3 residues: CASSTGTGTSGGYEQFF. CDR3 nucleotides: TGTGCCAGCAGTACGGGAACCGGGACTAGCGGGGGATATGAGCAGTTCTTC.